The TCR beta chain described here comes from a study of T cells in Graves' hyperthyroidism and ophthalmopathy. If no ophthalmopathy progression occurred within 18 months, Graves' hyperthyroidism was stable. RNA transcripts were the template for amplifying TCR beta CDR3 regions. Primed by the HTBI set, a first-round RT-PCR was run on the TCR CDR3. TCRdb re-called the multiplex PCR reads with MiXCR, one entry per CDR3 protein. Seen here are about 760,000 distinct CDR3 sequences, approximately 40% observed once, and the top ten hold around a third. The CDR3 extends over 13 amino acids. V was shortened by 11 bases and J by 9 bases, with 17 bases between the two germline ends. CDR1 is SGHAT and CDR2 is FQNNGV in the germline V gene.

The sequence was collected from a woman in her 40s with Graves' hyperthyroidism. Sequencing was done on a sample of blood. The chain employs TRBV11-2 and TRBJ1-6; D is ambiguous. In DNA, the CDR3 is TGTGCCGGACGTGGGCTGACGGGTTCACCCCTCCACTTT. It specifies CAGRGLTGSPLHF. Full variable domain (outside the CDR3, taken from reference TRBV11-2 and TRBJ1-6): EAGVAQSPRYKIIEKRQSVAFWCNPISGHATLYWYQQILGQGPKLLIQFQNNGVVDDSQLPKDRFSAERLKGVDSTLKIQPAKLEDSAVYLCAGRGLTGSPLHFGNGTRLTVT.